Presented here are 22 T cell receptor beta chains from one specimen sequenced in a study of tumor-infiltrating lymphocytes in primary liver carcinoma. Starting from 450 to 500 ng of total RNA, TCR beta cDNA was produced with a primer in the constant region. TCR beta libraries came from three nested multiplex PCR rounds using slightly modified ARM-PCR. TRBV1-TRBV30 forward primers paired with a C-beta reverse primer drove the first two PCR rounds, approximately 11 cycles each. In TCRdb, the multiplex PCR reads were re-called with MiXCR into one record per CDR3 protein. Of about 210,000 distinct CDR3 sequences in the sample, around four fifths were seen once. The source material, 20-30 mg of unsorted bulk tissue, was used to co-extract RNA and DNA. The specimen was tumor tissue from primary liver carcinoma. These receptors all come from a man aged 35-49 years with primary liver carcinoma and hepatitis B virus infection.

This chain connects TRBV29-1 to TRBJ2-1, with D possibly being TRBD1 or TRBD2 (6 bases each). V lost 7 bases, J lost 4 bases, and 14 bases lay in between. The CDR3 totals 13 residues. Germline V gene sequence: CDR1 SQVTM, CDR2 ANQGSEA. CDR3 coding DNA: TGCAGCGCTGGGATAGGGGGGTACAATGAGCAGTTCTTC. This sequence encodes CSAGIGGYNEQFF.

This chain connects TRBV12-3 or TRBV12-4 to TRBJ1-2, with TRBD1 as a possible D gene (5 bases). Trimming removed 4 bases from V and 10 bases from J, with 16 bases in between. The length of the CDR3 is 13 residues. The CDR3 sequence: CASSSGIGADYTF. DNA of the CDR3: TGTGCCAGCAGTTCAGGGATAGGGGCGGACTACACCTTC.

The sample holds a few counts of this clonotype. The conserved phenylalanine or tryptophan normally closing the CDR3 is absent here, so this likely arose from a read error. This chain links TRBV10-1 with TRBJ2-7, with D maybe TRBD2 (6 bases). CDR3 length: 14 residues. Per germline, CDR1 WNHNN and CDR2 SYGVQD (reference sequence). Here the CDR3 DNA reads TGCACCAGCAGTCCCGGGGGAATGATCTACGAGCAGTACTTA. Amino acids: CTSSPGGMIYEQYL.

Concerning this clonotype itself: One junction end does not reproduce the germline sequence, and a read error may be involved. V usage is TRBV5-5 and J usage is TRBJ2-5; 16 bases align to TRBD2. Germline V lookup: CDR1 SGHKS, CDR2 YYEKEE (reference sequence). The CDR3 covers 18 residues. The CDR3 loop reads CTSSLGGLAGGIMEAQYF. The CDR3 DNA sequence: TGTACCAGCAGCTTGGGGGGACTAGCGGGAGGGATAATGGAGGCTCAGTACTTC.

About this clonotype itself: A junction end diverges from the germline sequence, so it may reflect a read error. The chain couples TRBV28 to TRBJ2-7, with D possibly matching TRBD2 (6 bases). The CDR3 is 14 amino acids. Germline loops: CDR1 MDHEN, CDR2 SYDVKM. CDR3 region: CASSYASGSYELYF. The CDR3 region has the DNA TGTGCCAGCAGTTATGCAAGCGGGTCCTACGAGCTGTACTTC.

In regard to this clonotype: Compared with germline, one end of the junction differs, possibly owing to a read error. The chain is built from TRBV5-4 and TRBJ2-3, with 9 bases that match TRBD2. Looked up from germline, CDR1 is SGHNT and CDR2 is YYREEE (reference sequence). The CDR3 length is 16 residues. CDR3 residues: CACSLLAGGPTGTQYF. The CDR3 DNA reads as TGTGCATGCAGCTTACTCGCGGGAGGGCCCACAGGTACGCAGTATTTT.

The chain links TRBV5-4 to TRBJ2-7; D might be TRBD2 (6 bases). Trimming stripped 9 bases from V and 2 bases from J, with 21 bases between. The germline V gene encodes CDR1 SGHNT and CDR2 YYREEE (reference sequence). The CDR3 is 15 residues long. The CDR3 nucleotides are TGTGCCACTAGCTTGGAAGTAGCGGAGGCCTACGAGCAGTACTTC. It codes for CATSLEVAEAYEQYF. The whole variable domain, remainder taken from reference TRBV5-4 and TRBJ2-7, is ETGVTQSPTHLIKTRGQQVTLRCSSQSGHNTVSWYQQALGQGPQFIFQYYREEENGRGNFPPRFSGLQFPNYSSELNVNALELDDSALYLCATSLEVAEAYEQYFGPGTRLTVT.

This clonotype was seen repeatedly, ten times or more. The CDR3 protein is CASSLEHYEQYF. As DNA, the CDR3 is TGTGCCAGCAGTTTGGAACACTACGAGCAGTACTTC. V and J are TRBV12-3 or TRBV12-4 and TRBJ2-7; no definite D call. Trimming took off 3 bases at V and 3 bases at J, with 6 bases between the two ends. The CDR3 loop spans 12 amino acids.

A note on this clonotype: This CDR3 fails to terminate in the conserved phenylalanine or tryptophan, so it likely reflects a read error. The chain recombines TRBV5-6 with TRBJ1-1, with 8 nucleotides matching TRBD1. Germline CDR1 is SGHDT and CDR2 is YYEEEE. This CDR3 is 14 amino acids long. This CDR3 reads CANSARQGRTEAFY. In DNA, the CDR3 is TGTGCCAACAGCGCACGACAGGGGCGGACTGAAGCTTTCTAT.

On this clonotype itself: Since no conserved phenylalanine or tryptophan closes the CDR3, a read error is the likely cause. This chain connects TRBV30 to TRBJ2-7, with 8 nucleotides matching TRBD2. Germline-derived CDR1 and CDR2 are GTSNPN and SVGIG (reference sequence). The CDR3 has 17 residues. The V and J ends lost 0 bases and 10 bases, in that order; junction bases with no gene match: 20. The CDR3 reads CAWSVIHAGGYYGEQYL. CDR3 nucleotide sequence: TGTGCCTGGAGTGTAATACACGCGGGGGGCTACTACGGCGAACAGTACCTC.

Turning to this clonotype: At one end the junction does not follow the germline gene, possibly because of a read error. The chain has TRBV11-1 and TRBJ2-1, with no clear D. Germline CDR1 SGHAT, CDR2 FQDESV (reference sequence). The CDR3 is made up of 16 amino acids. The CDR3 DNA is TGTGCCAGCAGCTCCTCCTCCGTCCCCTCCTATAATAAGCAATTCTTC. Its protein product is CASSSSSVPSYNKQFF.

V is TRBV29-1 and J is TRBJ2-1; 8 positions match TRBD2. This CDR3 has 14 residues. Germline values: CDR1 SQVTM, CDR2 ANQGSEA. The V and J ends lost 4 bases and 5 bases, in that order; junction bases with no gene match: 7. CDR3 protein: CSVAVTSGHNEQFF. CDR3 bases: TGCAGCGTTGCCGTAACTAGCGGTCACAATGAGCAGTTCTTC.

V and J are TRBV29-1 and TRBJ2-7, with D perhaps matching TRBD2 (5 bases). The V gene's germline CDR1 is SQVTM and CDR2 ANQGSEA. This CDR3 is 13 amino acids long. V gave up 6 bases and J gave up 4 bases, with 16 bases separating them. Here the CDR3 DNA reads TGCAGCGTGTGGGCCGGGATTGCTTACGAGCAGTACTTC. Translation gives CSVWAGIAYEQYF.

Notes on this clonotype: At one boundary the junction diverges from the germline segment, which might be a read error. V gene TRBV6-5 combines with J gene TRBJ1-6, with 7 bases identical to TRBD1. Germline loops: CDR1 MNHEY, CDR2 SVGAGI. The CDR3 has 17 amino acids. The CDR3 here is CAISSVDRCSYNSPLHF. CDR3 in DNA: TGTGCCATCAGTTCCGTGGACAGGTGTTCCTATAATTCACCCCTCCACTTT.

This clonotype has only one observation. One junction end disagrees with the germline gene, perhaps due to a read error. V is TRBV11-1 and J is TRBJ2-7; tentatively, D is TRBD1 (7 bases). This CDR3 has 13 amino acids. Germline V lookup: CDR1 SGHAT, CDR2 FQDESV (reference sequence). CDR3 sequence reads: CPSRGRRSYEQYF. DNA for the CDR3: TGTCCCAGCAGGGGGAGGCGATCCTACGAACAGTACTTC. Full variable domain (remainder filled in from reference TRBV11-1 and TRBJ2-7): EAEVAQSPRYKITEKSQAVAFWCDPISGHATLYWYRQILGQGPELLVQFQDESVVDDSQLPKDRFSAERLKGVDSTLKIQPAELGDSAMYLCPSRGRRSYEQYFGPGTRLTVT.

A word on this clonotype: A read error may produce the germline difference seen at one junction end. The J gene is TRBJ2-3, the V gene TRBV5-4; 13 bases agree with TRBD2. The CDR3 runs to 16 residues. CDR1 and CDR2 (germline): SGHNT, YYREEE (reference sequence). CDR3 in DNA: TGTACCAGCAGCTTACTAGCGGGAGGGCCCACAGATACGCAGTATTTT. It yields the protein CTSSLLAGGPTDTQYF.

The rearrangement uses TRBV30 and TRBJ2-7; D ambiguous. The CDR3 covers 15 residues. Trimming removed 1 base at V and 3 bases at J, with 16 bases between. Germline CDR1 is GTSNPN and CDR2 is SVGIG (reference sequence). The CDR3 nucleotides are TGTGCCTGGAGTGCAAACATGTTCTCCTACTACGAGCAGTACTTC. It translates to CAWSANMFSYYEQYF.

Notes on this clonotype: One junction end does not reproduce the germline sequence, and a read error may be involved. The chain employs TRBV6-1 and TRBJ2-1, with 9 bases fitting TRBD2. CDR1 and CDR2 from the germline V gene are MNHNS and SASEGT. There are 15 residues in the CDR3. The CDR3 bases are TGTGCCAGCAATGAAGAAGCGGGAGGATACAGTCAGCAGTTCTTC. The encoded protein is CASNEEAGGYSQQFF.

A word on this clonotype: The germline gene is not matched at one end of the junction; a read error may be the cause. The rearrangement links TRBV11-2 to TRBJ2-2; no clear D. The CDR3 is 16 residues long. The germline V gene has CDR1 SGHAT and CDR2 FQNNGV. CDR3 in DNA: TGTGACAGCAGCTACCACACGGTGGCGAACACCGGGGAGCTGTTTTTT. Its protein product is CDSSYHTVANTGELFF.

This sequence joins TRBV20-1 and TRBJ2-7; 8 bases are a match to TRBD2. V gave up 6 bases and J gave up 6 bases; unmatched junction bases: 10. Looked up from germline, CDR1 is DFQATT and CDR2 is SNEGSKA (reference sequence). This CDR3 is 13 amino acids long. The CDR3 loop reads CSASGLAPFEQYF. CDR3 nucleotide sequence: TGCAGTGCAAGCGGACTAGCACCTTTCGAGCAGTACTTC.

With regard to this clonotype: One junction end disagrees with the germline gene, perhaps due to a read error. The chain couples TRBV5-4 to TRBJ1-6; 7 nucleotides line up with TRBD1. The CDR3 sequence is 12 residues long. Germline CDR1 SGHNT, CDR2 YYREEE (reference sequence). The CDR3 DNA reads TGTGCCAGCACCGAACAGGGGTCACCCCTCAACTTT. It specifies CASTEQGSPLNF.

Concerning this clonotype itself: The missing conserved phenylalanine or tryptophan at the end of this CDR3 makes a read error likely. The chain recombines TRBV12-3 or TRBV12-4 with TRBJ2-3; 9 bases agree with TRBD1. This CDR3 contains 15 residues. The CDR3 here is CTSSWDRDGSDTQYI. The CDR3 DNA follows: TGTACCAGCAGTTGGGACAGGGATGGATCAGATACGCAGTATATT.